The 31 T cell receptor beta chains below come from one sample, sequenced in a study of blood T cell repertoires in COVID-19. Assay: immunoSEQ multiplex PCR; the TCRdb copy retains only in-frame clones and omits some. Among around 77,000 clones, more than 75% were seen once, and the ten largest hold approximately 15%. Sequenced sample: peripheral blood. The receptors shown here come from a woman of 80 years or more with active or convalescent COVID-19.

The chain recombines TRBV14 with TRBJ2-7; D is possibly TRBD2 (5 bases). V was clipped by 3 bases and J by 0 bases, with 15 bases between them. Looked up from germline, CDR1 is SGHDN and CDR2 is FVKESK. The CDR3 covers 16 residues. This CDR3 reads CASSQGRTGSSYEQYF. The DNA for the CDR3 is TGTGCCAGCAGCCAGGGCCGGACGGGAAGCTCCTACGAGCAGTACTTC.

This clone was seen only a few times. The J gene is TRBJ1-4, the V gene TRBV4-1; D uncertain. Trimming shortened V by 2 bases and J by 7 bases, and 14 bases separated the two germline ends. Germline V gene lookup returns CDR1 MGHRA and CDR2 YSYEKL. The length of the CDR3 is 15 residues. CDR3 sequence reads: CASSQLIARSEKLFF. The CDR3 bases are TGCGCCAGCAGCCAATTAATCGCGCGGAGTGAAAAACTGTTTTTT.

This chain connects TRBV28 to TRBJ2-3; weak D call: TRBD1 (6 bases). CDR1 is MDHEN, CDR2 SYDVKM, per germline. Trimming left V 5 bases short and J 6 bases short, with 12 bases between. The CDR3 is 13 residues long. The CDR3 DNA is TGTGCCAGCAGTCCGGGACACCTCGATACGCAGTATTTT. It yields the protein CASSPGHLDTQYF.

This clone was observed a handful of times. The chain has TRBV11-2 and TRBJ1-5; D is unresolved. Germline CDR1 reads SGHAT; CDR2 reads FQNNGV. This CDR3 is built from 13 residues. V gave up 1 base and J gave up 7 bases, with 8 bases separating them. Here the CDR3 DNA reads TGTGCCAGCAGCTTAGGGTCCGGGCAGCCCCAGCATTTT. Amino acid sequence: CASSLGSGQPQHF.

This CDR3 is CASSDWDRPPEAFF. The CDR3, as DNA: TGTGCCAGCAGTGATTGGGACAGGCCCCCTGAAGCTTTCTTT. The chain links TRBV25-1 to TRBJ1-1; the match to TRBD1 covers 8 bases. The J segment lost 6 bases and the V segment lost 3 bases, leaving 6 bases of the junction unmatched. Germline CDR1 and CDR2: MGHDK and SYGVNS. CDR3 length: 14 amino acids.

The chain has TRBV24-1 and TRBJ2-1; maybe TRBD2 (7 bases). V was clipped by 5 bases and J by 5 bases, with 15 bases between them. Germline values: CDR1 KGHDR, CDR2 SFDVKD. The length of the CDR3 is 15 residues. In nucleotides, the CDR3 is TGTGCCACCAGTGGCCGGGGGGCTCTACACAATGAGCAGTTCTTC. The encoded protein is CATSGRGALHNEQFF.

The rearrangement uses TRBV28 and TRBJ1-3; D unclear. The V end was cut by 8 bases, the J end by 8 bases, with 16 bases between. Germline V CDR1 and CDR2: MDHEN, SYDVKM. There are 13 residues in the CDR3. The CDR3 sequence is CASATPSRDTIYF. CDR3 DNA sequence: TGTGCCAGCGCAACTCCCTCTCGGGACACCATATATTTT.

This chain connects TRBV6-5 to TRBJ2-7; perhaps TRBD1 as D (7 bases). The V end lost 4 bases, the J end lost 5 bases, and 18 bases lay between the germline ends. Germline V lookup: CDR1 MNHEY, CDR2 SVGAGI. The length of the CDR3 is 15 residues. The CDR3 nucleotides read TGTGCCAGCAGTTCAATCAGGGGGGCGTTCGACGAGCAGTACTTC. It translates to CASSSIRGAFDEQYF.

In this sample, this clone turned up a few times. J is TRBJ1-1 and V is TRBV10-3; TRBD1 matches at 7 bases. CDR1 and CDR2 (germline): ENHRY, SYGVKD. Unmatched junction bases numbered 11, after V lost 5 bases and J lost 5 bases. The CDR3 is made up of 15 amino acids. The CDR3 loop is CAISTNDRVGTEAFF. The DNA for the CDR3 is TGTGCCATCAGTACTAATGACAGGGTTGGTACTGAAGCTTTCTTT.

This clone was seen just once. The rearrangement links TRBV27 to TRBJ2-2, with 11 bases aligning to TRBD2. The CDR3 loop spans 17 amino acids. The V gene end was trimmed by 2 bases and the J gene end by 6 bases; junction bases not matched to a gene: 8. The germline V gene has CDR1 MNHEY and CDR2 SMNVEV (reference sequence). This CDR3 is CASSLALAGGPSGELFF. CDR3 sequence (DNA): TGTGCCAGCAGTTTAGCTTTAGCGGGGGGGCCGTCCGGGGAGCTGTTTTTT.

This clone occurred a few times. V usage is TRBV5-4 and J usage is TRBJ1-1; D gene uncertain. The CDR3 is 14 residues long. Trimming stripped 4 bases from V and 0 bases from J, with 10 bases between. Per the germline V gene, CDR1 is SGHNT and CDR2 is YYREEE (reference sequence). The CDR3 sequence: CASSLDVVNTEAFF. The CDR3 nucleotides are TGTGCCAGCAGCCTGGATGTCGTGAACACTGAAGCTTTCTTT.

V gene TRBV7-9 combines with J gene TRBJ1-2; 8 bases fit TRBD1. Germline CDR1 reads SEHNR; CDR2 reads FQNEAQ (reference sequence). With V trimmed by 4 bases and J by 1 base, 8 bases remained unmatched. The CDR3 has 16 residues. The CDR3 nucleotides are TGTGCCAGCAGCTCCGGGACAGGCGTATATAACTATGGCTACACCTTC. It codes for CASSSGTGVYNYGYTF.

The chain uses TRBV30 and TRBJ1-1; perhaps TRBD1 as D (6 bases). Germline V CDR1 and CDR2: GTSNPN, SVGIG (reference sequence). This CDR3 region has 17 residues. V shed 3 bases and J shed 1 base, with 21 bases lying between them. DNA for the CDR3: TGTGCCTGGAGAGGACGCTTCGCGGGCAGGGGGAACACTGAAGCTTTCTTT. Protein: CAWRGRFAGRGNTEAFF.

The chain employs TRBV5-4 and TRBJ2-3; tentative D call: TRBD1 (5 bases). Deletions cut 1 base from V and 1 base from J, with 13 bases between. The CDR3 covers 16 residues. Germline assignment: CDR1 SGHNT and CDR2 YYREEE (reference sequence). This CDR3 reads CASSLLGARGTDTQYF. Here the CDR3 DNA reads TGTGCCAGCAGCTTGTTAGGGGCGAGAGGCACAGATACGCAGTATTTT.

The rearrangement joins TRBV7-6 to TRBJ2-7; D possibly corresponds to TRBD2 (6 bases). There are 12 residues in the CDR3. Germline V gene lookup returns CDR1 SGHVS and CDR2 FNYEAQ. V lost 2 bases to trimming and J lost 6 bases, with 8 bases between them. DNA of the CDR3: TGTGCCAGCAGCTTAAACGGGGGCGAGCAGTACTTC. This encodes CASSLNGGEQYF.

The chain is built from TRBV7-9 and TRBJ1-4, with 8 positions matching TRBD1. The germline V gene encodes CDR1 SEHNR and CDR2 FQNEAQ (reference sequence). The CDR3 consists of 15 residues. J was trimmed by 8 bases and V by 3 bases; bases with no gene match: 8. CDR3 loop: CASSLGDRSQEKLFF. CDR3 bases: TGTGCCAGCAGCTTGGGGGACAGGTCACAGGAAAAACTGTTTTTT.

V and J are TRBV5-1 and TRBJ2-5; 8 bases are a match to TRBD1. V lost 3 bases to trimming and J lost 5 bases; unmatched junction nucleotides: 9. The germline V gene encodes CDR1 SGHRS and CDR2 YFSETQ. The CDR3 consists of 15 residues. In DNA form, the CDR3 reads TGCGCCAGCAGCTCCGGACAGGGCCGGAGTGAGACCCAGTACTTC. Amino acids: CASSSGQGRSETQYF. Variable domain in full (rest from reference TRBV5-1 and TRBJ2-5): KAGVTQTPRYLIKTRGQQVTLSCSPISGHRSVSWYQQTPGQGLQFLFEYFSETQRNKGNFPGRFSGRQFSNSRSEMNVSTLELGDSALYLCASSSGQGRSETQYFGPGTRLLVL.

CDR3 protein: CASSSRAPGSRTDTQYF. The CDR3 DNA is TGTGCCAGCAGTTCACGGGCGCCGGGATCACGCACAGATACGCAGTATTTT. The V call is TRBV27, the J call TRBJ2-3, with D perhaps matching TRBD2 (5 bases). This CDR3 contains 17 residues. Trimming pared 4 bases from V and 1 base from J, leaving 18 bases between. Germline-derived CDR1 and CDR2 are MNHEY and SMNVEV (reference sequence).

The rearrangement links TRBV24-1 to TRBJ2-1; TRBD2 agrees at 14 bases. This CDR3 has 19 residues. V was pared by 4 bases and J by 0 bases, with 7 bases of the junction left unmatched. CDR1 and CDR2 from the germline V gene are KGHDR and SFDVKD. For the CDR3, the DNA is TGTGCCACCAGTGACCCCGGACTAGCGGGGGGAATCTCCTACAATGAGCAGTTCTTC. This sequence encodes CATSDPGLAGGISYNEQFF.

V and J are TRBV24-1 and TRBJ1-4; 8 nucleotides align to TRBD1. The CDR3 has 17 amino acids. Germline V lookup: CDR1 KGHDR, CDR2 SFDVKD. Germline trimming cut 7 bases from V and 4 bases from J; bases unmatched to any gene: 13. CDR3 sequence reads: CATRDRWTGNFNEKLFF. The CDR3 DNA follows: TGTGCCACCAGGGATCGCTGGACAGGGAACTTTAATGAAAAACTGTTTTTT.

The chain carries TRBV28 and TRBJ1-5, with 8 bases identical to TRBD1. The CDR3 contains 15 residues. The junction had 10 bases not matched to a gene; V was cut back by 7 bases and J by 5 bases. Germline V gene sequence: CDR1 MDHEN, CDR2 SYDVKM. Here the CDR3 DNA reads TGTGCCAGCACTTGGGACAGGACGCATTATCAGCCCCAGCATTTT. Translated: CASTWDRTHYQPQHF.

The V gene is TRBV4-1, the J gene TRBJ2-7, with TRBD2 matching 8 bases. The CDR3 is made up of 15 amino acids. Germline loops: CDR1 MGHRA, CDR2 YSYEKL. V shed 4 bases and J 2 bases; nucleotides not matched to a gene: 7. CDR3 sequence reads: CASSLGRGAAYEQYF. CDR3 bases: TGCGCCAGCAGCCTCGGGAGGGGGGCCGCCTACGAGCAGTACTTC.

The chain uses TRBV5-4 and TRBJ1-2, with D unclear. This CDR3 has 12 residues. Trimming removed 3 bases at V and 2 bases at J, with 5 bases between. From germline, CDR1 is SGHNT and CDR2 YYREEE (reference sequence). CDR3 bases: TGTGCCAGCAGCTCAAGCAACTATGGCTACACCTTC. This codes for CASSSSNYGYTF.

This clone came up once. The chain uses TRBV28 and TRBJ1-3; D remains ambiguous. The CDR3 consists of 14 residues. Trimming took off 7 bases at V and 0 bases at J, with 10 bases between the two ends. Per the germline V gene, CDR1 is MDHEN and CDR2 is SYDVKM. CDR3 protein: CASTTVNSGNTIYF. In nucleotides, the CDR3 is TGTGCCAGCACAACAGTAAACTCTGGAAACACCATATATTTT.

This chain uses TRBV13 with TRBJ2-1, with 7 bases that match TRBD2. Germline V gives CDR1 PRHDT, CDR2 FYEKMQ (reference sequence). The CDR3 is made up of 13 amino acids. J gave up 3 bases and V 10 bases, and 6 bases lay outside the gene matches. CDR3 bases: TGTGCCACCGCCCAGCGGGGCTACAATGAGCAGTTCTTC. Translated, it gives CATAQRGYNEQFF.

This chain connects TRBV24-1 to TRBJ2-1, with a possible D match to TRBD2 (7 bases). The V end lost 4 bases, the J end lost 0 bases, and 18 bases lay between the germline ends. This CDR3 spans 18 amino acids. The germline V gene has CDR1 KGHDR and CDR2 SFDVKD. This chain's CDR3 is CATSEGGAALDSYNEQFF. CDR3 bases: TGTGCCACCAGTGAGGGGGGGGCAGCTTTAGACTCCTACAATGAGCAGTTCTTC.

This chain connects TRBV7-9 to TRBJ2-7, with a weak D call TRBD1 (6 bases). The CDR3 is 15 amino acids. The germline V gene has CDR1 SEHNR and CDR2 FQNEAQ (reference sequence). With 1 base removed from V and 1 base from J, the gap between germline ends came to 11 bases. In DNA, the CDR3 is TGTGCCAGCAGCTTAGGGACAGCCCGGTCCTACGAGCAGTACTTC. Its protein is CASSLGTARSYEQYF.

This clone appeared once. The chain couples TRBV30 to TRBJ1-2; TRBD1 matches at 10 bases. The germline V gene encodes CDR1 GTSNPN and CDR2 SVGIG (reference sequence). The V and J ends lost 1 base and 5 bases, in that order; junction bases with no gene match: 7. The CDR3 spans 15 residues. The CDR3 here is CAWSAVTGGSYGYTF. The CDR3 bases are TGTGCCTGGAGTGCCGTGACAGGGGGCAGTTATGGCTACACCTTC.

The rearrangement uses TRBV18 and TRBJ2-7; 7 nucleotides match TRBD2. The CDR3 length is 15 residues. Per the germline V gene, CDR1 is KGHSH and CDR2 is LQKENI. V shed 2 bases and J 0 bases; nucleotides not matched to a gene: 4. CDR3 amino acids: CASSPSGEPSYEQYF. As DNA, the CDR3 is TGTGCCAGCTCACCAAGCGGGGAGCCCTCCTACGAGCAGTACTTC.

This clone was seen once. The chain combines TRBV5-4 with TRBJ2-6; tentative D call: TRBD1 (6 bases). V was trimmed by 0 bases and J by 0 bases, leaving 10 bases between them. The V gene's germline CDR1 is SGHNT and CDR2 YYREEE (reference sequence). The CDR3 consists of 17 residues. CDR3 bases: TGTGCCAGCAGCTTGGACAGGGCATACTCTGGGGCCAACGTCCTGACTTTC. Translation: CASSLDRAYSGANVLTF.

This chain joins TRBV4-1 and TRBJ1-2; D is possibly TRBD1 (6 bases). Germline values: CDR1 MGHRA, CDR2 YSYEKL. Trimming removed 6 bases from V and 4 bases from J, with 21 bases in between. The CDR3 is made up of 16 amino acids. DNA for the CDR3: TGCGCCAGCAGTCCGACCACAGGGAGGGGGGTCTATGGCTACACCTTC. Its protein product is CASSPTTGRGVYGYTF.